Following are 28 T cell receptor beta chains from one sample sequenced in a study of molecular identifiers for immune sequencing clone quantification (dated by TCRdb to the late 2010s). Receptor libraries were prepared by PCR. The reads were generated on a NextSeq 500. In TCRdb, the public reads were trimmed at Q25 with fastp and aligned with MiXCR, with productive beta chains retained. Duplicate CDR3 protein sequences are folded into a single record with the most common DNA and genes. In all, the sample holds some 680,000 distinct CDR3 sequences, and approximately 24% of those were seen once. The top ten clones comprise about 0.78% of the sample. The specimen sequenced was naive CD8+ T cells from blood, with Jurkat cell RNA spiked in. The sample's cell subset or site, from its label and the paper: FACS-sorted CD8+CD4-CCR7+CD45RA+ naive T cells. All receptors come from a human donor in good health. Some libraries in this study had Jurkat cell RNA spiked in.

Turning to this clonotype: One junction end disagrees with the germline gene, perhaps due to a read error. V usage is TRBV6-2 or TRBV6-3 and J usage is TRBJ1-5, with D uncertain. Germline CDR1 reads MNHEY; CDR2 reads SVGEGT. CDR3 length: 13 amino acids. CDR3 coding DNA: TGTGCCTGCAGTTACGGGGTAGCCCAGCCCCAGCATTTT. Residues: CACSYGVAQPQHF.

In the case of this clonotype: A much larger clone differs from this one at a single base, so this may be a read error. This rearrangement joins TRBV5-5 to TRBJ2-7, with D uncertain. Trimming shortened V by 4 bases and J by 3 bases, and 14 bases separated the two germline ends. The CDR3 sequence is 14 residues long. Looked up from germline, CDR1 is SGHKS and CDR2 is YYEKEE (reference sequence). DNA for the CDR3: TGTGCCAGCAGCCTGATGGTGGCCTTCTACGAGCAGTACTTC. Translated: CASSLMVAFYEQYF.

In the case of this clonotype: This may be a read error: a much more frequent sequence differs by one nucleotide. The gene calls are TRBV12-5 and TRBJ2-3, with D unclear. V gave up 9 bases and J gave up 5 bases, with 9 bases separating them. The CDR3 contains 11 residues. Looked up from germline, CDR1 is LGHNT and CDR2 is FRNRAP. This CDR3 is CARGPEDTQYF. For the CDR3, the DNA is TGTGCTAGAGGCCCGGAAGATACGCAGTATTTT.

This clonotype came up a few times. The gene calls are TRBV5-1 and TRBJ2-5; D possibly matches TRBD1 or TRBD2 (5 bases each). Trimming cost V 4 bases and J 2 bases, with 24 bases left between them. CDR1 is SGHRS, CDR2 YFSETQ, per germline. The CDR3 has 18 residues. The CDR3 reads CASSLPWVAGTVQETQYF. CDR3 coding DNA: TGCGCCAGCAGCCTTCCTTGGGTAGCAGGGACCGTACAAGAGACCCAGTACTTC. Full variable domain (rest looked up from reference TRBV5-1 and TRBJ2-5): KAGVTQTPRYLIKTRGQQVTLSCSPISGHRSVSWYQQTPGQGLQFLFEYFSETQRNKGNFPGRFSGRQFSNSRSEMNVSTLELGDSALYLCASSLPWVAGTVQETQYFGPGTRLLVL.

This clonotype was detected only a few times. The chain joins TRBV4-2 to TRBJ1-5, with D perhaps matching TRBD1 (5 bases). Germline-derived CDR1 and CDR2 are LGHNA and YNFKEQ. The ends were cut back, 0 bases at V and 5 bases at J, with 11 bases in the middle. The CDR3 extends over 15 amino acids. Here the CDR3 DNA reads TGTGCCAGCAGCCAAGATACGGGGGATTATCAGCCCCAGCATTTT. Its protein product is CASSQDTGDYQPQHF.

This clonotype occurred many times. The DNA for the CDR3 is TGCGCCAGCAGCCAAAGGGACGGAACCTACGAGCAGTACTTC. Protein: CASSQRDGTYEQYF. V and J are TRBV4-1 and TRBJ2-7; D could derive from TRBD1 or TRBD2 (5 bases each). Trimming took 2 bases from V and 2 from J, leaving 10 bases between them. The CDR3 is 14 residues long. CDR1 MGHRA and CDR2 YSYEKL come from the germline V gene.

The genes are TRBV11-2 and TRBJ2-3; D remains unclear. In germline, CDR1 is SGHAT, CDR2 FQNNGV. V was cut by 5 bases and J by 1 base, with 10 bases left in between. The CDR3 runs to 14 residues. CDR3 region: CASSIRFGTDTQYF. CDR3 bases: TGTGCCAGCAGCATCCGGTTTGGCACAGATACGCAGTATTTT.

This clonotype was counted a few times. The genes are TRBV6-5 and TRBJ1-6; 10 bases are shared with TRBD1. The CDR3 is 15 residues long. Trimming took 7 bases from V and 6 from J; bases not matched to a gene: 6. Germline V lookup: CDR1 MNHEY, CDR2 SVGAGI. The chain's CDR3 is CASKIGDRGNSPLHF. CDR3 DNA sequence: TGTGCCAGCAAGATAGGGGACAGGGGTAATTCACCCCTCCACTTT.

This clonotype was detected a few times. The chain recombines TRBV27 with TRBJ2-7; D might be TRBD2 (5 bases). The V and J ends lost 1 base and 3 bases respectively, with 10 bases between them. The germline gives CDR1 MNHEY, CDR2 SMNVEV (reference sequence). The CDR3 length is 14 residues. CDR3 nucleotides: TGTGCCAGCAGTTTATTCGGAGGACGCTACGAGCAGTACTTC. As protein: CASSLFGGRYEQYF.

The chain carries TRBV7-9 and TRBJ1-2; 7 bases fit TRBD1. CDR3 length: 15 amino acids. CDR1 SEHNR and CDR2 FQNEAQ come from the germline V gene (reference sequence). Trimming cost V 5 bases and J 6 bases; bases outside gene matches: 12. The CDR3 nucleotides read TGTGCCAGCAGCGCTCCCTGGGGGGACAGAAATGGCTACACCTTC. Its translation: CASSAPWGDRNGYTF.

The table lists this clonotype with many counts. The rearrangement links TRBV6-6 to TRBJ2-7; D is unclear. Germline V lookup: CDR1 MNHNY, CDR2 SVGAGI (reference sequence). The CDR3 is made up of 11 amino acids. Trimming pared 2 bases from V and 6 bases from J, leaving 5 bases between. The CDR3 DNA reads TGTGCCAGCAGTTACGGTCCCGAGCAGTACTTC. It is translated as CASSYGPEQYF.

Comments on this clonotype: A clone one base away is much larger, so this may be a read error. V is TRBV12-3 or TRBV12-4 and J is TRBJ2-7; 7 bases match TRBD1. The CDR3 runs to 15 residues. V lost 4 bases, J lost 3 bases, and 9 bases stayed unmatched. CDR3 nucleotides: TGTGCCAGCAGTTCACACCGGGACAGAGGCTACGAGCAGTACTTC. Its protein product is CASSSHRDRGYEQYF.

This clonotype was seen at least ten times. The chain has TRBV9 and TRBJ2-3, with a weak D call TRBD2 (5 bases). Germline V gene lookup returns CDR1 SGDLS and CDR2 YYNGEE. CDR3 length equals 16 residues. Trimming took 1 base from V and 1 from J, leaving 13 bases between them. The CDR3 region is CASSVSVSRGTDTQYF. CDR3 sequence (DNA): TGTGCCAGCAGCGTAAGCGTTTCGCGGGGCACAGATACGCAGTATTTT.

For this clonotype: No conserved phenylalanine or tryptophan ends this CDR3, so it is likely a read error. CDR3 in amino acids: CATSDDGLAGVTDTQYC. CDR3 nucleotide sequence: TGTGCCACCAGTGATGATGGACTAGCGGGAGTGACAGATACGCAGTATTGT. This chain joins TRBV24-1 and TRBJ2-3; 13 bases are a match to TRBD2. This CDR3 region has 17 residues. Germline lookup yields CDR1 KGHDR and CDR2 SFDVKD. The V gene end was trimmed by 3 bases and the J gene end by 3 bases; junction bases not matched to a gene: 5.

This clonotype occurred a few times. The chain recombines TRBV2 with TRBJ1-2; D not resolved. From germline, CDR1 is SNHLY and CDR2 FYNNEI. The length of the CDR3 is 13 residues. V shed 8 bases and J shed 0 bases, with 10 bases lying between them. CDR3 bases: TGTGCCAGCGCCGGGGAAGCTAACTATGGCTACACCTTC. This gives the protein CASAGEANYGYTF. The full variable domain, in which reference TRBV2 and TRBJ1-2 provide the parts outside the CDR3, is EPEVTQTPSHQVTQMGQEVILRCVPISNHLYFYWYRQILGQKVEFLVSFYNNEISEKSEIFDDQFSVERPDGSNFTLKIRSTKLEDSAMYFCASAGEANYGYTFGSGTRLTVV.

The chain carries TRBV11-2 and TRBJ2-1, with TRBD2 matching over 9 bases. There are 16 residues in the CDR3. The ends lost 1 base at V and 7 bases at J; junction bases unmatched: 8. Germline lookup yields CDR1 SGHAT and CDR2 FQNNGV. The CDR3 sequence is CASSLGLAGLENEQFF. The CDR3 nucleotides are TGTGCCAGCAGCTTAGGGCTAGCGGGACTAGAAAATGAGCAGTTCTTC.

At least ten counts were recorded for this clonotype. DNA of the CDR3: TGTGCCAGCAGTTTCCGGGGGACGACCGCTGAAGCTTTCTTT. It encodes CASSFRGTTAEAFF. This rearrangement joins TRBV12-3 or TRBV12-4 to TRBJ1-1; D possibly corresponds to TRBD1 (5 bases). CDR3 length equals 14 residues. The ends were cut back, 3 bases at V and 6 bases at J, with 14 bases in the middle.

This clonotype was picked up a small number of times. The chain uses TRBV7-9 and TRBJ2-7; 7 bases fit TRBD1. CDR3 length: 14 amino acids. The germline V gene encodes CDR1 SEHNR and CDR2 FQNEAQ (reference sequence). With V trimmed by 7 bases and J by 3 bases, 9 bases remained unmatched. CDR3 coding DNA: TGTGCCAGCACCTCCGGGACAGCCTACTACGAGCAGTACTTC. Translated: CASTSGTAYYEQYF.

This clonotype was found many times. This chain links TRBV20-1 with TRBJ2-7; TRBD1 might be the D (6 bases). The CDR3 spans 12 residues. V gave up 7 bases and J gave up 2 bases, with 12 bases separating them. CDR1 DFQATT and CDR2 SNEGSKA come from the germline V gene (reference sequence). The CDR3 DNA follows: TGCAGTGAGAGGGACATCACCTACGAGCAGTACTTC. Translating it yields CSERDITYEQYF.

This clonotype has a count of ten or more. This rearrangement joins TRBV29-1 to TRBJ1-4; D possibly corresponds to TRBD1 (6 bases). The CDR3 has 14 residues. Germline CDR1 reads SQVTM; CDR2 reads ANQGSEA. The V gene lost 4 bases and the J gene lost 8 bases, with 17 bases spanning the gap. Here the CDR3 DNA reads TGCAGCGTTGCTGGAGCAGGGGATGGGGAAAAACTGTTTTTT. Its translation is CSVAGAGDGEKLFF.

Worth noting for this clonotype: A read error may explain this, as a much larger clone is one base away. The chain has TRBV4-2 and TRBJ2-3; perhaps TRBD2 as D (6 bases). The CDR3 runs 14 residues. CDR1 LGHNA and CDR2 YNFKEQ come from the germline V gene. DNA for the CDR3: TGTGCCAGCAGCCAAGAGGCTAGCGAAGATATGCAGTATTTT. As protein: CASSQEASEDMQYF.

V and J are TRBV20-1 and TRBJ2-7, with D tentatively TRBD2 (6 bases). V lost 1 base and J lost 7, with 14 bases in between. From germline, CDR1 is DFQATT and CDR2 SNEGSKA (reference sequence). The CDR3 has 13 amino acids. The CDR3 DNA reads as TGCAGTGCTAGAGGGAGGGCCAGGTGGGAGCAGTACTTC. Its translation: CSARGRARWEQYF.

The chain couples TRBV4-1 to TRBJ2-5; possibly TRBD1 or TRBD2 for D (5 bases each). Between the trimmed V and J ends, which lost 1 base and 13 bases, there was a span of 19 bases. Germline values: CDR1 MGHRA, CDR2 YSYEKL. The CDR3 sequence is 14 residues long. The CDR3 protein is CASSQAFLGGPRYF. The DNA of the CDR3 is TGCGCCAGCAGCCAAGCATTCCTTGGGGGACCACGGTACTTC.

Concerning this clonotype itself: With a much larger clone just one base away, this may be a read error. The chain carries TRBV29-1 and TRBJ2-1; D remains ambiguous. Trimming took 7 bases from V and 0 from J, leaving 10 bases between them. The CDR3 is 13 residues long. CDR1 and CDR2 (germline): SQVTM, ANQGSEA. CDR3 nucleotide sequence: TGCAGCGGCACCGTGACCTCCTACAATGAGCAGTTCTTC. Amino acid sequence: CSGTVTSYNEQFF.

This clonotype was counted ten times or more. V is TRBV5-1 and J is TRBJ1-4; TRBD1 aligns across 9 bases. The CDR3 length is 17 residues. Germline assignment: CDR1 SGHRS and CDR2 YFSETQ. V was clipped by 3 bases and J by 0 bases; unmatched bases: 6. The CDR3: CASSWDREDATNEKLFF. As DNA, the CDR3 is TGCGCCAGCAGCTGGGACAGGGAGGATGCAACTAATGAAAAACTGTTTTTT.

In its sample, this clonotype was seen many times. The chain couples TRBV2 to TRBJ2-4, with D unclear. This CDR3 is built from 12 residues. The germline CDR1 and CDR2 sequences are SNHLY and FYNNEI. Trimming left V 1 base short and J 13 bases short, with 11 bases between. The DNA of the CDR3 is TGTGCCAGCAGTGAAGGAACGCCGCCCCAGTACTTC. Its protein product is CASSEGTPPQYF.

The CDR3 region has the DNA TGTGCCAGCAGCTTAGATTTGTCTGAAAAACTGTTTTTT. This gives the protein CASSLDLSEKLFF. V usage is TRBV11-2 and J usage is TRBJ1-4; D remains ambiguous. The V gene's germline CDR1 is SGHAT and CDR2 FQNNGV. CDR3 length: 13 amino acids. Trimming shortened V by 0 bases and J by 7 bases, and 6 bases separated the two germline ends.

The chain joins TRBV27 to TRBJ2-7; the match to TRBD1 covers 8 bases. V trimming: 5 bases; J trimming: 5 bases; junction bases outside the gene matches: 14. Germline values: CDR1 MNHEY, CDR2 SMNVEV (reference sequence). The length of the CDR3 is 16 residues. For the CDR3, the DNA is TGTGCCAGCAGTCCCTTACAGGGGGGTGTGCGGGACGAGCAGTACTTC. This sequence encodes CASSPLQGGVRDEQYF.